Below, one T cell receptor beta chain is given with its context. Its target is unknown. This specimen comes from a study of cytomegalovirus exposure and HLA in healthy donors. General study results and limits: Sequencing depth roughly uniform across donors was assumed in presence/absence analyses. More clonal expansion characterized HLA-associated TCR beta chains than equally common others in a later analysis. The CMV antigen specificity of a few CMV-associated chains was confirmed through in vitro analysis.

These donors, healthy bone marrow donors, were studied. Primers: 60 Vbeta forward and 13 Jbeta reverse. TCRdb's table, derived via immunoSEQ multiplex PCR, lists solely in-frame clones and lacks some. This repertoire shows tens of thousands of clones, more than 70% found once; its top ten account for under 5%. The CDR3 length is 15 residues. The ends lost 5 bases at V and 0 bases at J; junction bases unmatched: 5. Germline lookup yields CDR1 GTSNPN and CDR2 SVGIG (reference sequence). The chain combines TRBV30 with TRBJ2-3; 10 positions match TRBD2. The TCR originated in a male donor in good health and CMV-seropositive. The sample taken for sequencing was PBMCs. CDR3 sequence (DNA): TGTGCCTGGGAAGGACTAGCGGTTAGCACAGATACGCAGTATTTT. Protein: CAWEGLAVSTDTQYF.